This T cell receptor beta chain was captured by sequencing in a study of T cell responses to AZD1222 COVID-19 vaccine. Generated by immunoSEQ multiplex PCR, the TCRdb table keeps only in-frame clones and is missing some. This sample yields tens of thousands of clones, of which about 92% are seen a single time; around 2.2% belongs to the top ten. This CDR3 spans 15 amino acids. Deletions cut 6 bases from V and 6 bases from J, with 20 bases between. Germline V gives CDR1 SGDLS, CDR2 YYNGEE. Study-level points and caveats: Clonal diversity was possibly underestimated, and the donors were mostly white British, with more females. Only a handful of AZD1222 recipients were seropositive at baseline. Unmutated regions of variants are reportedly targeted by nearly half of spike-specific TCRs.

As to this clone: What it binds is not known.

The specimen was peripheral blood, collected on day 0 of AZD1222 vaccination. The J gene is TRBJ2-3, the V gene TRBV9; maybe TRBD2 (6 bases). This clonotype was sampled from an adult in good health. The CDR3 DNA sequence: TGTGCCAGCAATCAAGCGGGCCCCCCGGGGGATACGCAGTATTTT. The encoded protein is CASNQAGPPGDTQYF.